The present TCR beta chain was sequenced within a study of blood T cell repertoires in COVID-19. Background on the study: COVID-19 samples collected from the United States, Italy and Spain covered acute and convalescent phases. Nucleic acid was either cDNA or gDNA, and it came from T cells, B-cell-depleted T cells, or PBMCs.

Original processing methods: It was from reference gene primer amplification that nucleated cell counts were estimated. Data came from immunoSEQ multiplex PCR; TCRdb stores just in-frame clones and leaves some out. V and J calls and clone size are given by that table; D and trimming were obtained from the DNA. This sample has over 250,000 clones, with roughly 85% found just once. The TCR was taken from a woman aged 65 to 85 with acute or convalescent COVID-19. Source material: peripheral blood.

The CDR3 protein is CSASPGEETQYF. CDR3 coding DNA: TGCAGTGCTAGTCCCGGGGAGGAGACCCAGTACTTC. The chain is built from TRBV20-1 and TRBJ2-5, with a possible D match to TRBD2 (5 bases). V lost 3 bases to trimming and J lost 5 bases, with 10 bases between them. This CDR3 contains 12 residues. The germline CDR1 and CDR2 sequences are DFQATT and SNEGSKA (reference sequence).